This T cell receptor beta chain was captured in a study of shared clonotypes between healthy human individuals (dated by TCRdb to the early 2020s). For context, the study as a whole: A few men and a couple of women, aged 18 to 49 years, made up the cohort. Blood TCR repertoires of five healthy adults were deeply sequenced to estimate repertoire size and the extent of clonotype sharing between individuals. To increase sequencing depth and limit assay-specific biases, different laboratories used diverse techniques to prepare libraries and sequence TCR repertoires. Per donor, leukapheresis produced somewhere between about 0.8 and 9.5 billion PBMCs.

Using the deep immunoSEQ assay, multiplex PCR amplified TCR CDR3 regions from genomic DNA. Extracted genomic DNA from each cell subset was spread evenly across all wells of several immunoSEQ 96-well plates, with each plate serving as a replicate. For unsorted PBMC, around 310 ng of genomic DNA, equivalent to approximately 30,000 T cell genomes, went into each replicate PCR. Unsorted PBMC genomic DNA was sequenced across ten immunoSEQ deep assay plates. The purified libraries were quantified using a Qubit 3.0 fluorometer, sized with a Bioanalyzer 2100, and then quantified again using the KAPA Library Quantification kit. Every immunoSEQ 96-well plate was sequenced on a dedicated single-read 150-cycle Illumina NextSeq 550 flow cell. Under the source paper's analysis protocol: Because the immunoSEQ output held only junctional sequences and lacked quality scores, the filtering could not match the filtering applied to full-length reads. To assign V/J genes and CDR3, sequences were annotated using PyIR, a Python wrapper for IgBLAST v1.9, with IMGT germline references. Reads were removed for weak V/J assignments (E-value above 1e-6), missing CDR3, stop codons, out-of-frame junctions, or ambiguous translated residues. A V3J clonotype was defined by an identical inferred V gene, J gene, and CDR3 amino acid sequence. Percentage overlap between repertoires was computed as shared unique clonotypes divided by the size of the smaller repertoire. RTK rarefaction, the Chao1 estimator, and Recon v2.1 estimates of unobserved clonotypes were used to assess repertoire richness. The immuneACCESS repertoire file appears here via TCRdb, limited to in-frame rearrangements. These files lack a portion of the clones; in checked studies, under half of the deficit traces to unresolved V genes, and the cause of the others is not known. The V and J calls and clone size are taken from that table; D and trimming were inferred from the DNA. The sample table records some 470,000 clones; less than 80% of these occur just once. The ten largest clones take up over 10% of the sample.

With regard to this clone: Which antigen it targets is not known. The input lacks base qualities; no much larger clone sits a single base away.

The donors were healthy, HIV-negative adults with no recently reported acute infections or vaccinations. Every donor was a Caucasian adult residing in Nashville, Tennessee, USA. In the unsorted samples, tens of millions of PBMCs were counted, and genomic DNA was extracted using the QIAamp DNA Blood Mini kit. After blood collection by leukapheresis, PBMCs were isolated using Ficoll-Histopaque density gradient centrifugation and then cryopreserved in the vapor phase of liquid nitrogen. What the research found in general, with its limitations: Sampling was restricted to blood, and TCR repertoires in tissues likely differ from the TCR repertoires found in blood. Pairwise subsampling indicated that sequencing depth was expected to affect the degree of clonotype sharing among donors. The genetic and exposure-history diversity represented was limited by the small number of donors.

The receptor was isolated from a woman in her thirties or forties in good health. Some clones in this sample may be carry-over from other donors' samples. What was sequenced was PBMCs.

The CDR3 protein sequence reads: CASMKEDRANTEAFF. The sequence in DNA is TGTGCCAGCATGAAAGAGGACAGGGCGAACACTGAAGCTTTCTTT. The rearrangement combines TRBV2 with TRBJ1-1; 8 bases in the junction line up with TRBD1. The CDR3 measures 15 amino acids from cysteine to phenylalanine. Kept here is only the CDR3 DNA, which spans 45 bases and is read in frame from base 1. Based on the germline V gene, the CDR1 and CDR2 sequences are SNHLY and FYNNEI. Relative to germline, V is missing 7 bases and J is missing 1 base, with 8 bases of the junction outside any gene match.